The 25 T cell receptor beta chains below all came from one sample that was sequenced in a study of T cell responses to AZD1222 COVID-19 vaccine (dated by TCRdb to 2020 to 2022). In the paper's terms, the time point label means: baseline before first vaccination. Library method: the immunoSEQ multiplex PCR assay. TCRdb carries this immuneACCESS record with in-frame sequences only. Its versions omit some clonotypes, under half of them owing to an unresolved V gene in the studies checked, with the rest unexplained. For this sample there are approximately 150,000 clones; roughly nine tenths appear just once. Clones ranked in the top ten supply under 2.5% of the sample. The starting material was peripheral blood, obtained on day 0 of AZD1222 vaccination. These receptors all stem from an adult in good health.

The V and J genes are TRBV19 and TRBJ2-5; TRBD2 is a possible D gene (6 bases). V lost 2 bases and J lost 2, with 9 bases in between. CDR1 and CDR2 (germline): LNHDA, SQIVND (reference sequence). The CDR3 is 14 amino acids. CDR3 coding DNA: TGTGCCAGTAGTATACGGGGGACTCAAGAGACCCAGTACTTC. It yields the protein CASSIRGTQETQYF. Full variable domain (outside the CDR3, taken from reference TRBV19 and TRBJ2-5): DGGITQSPKYLFRKEGQNVTLSCEQNLNHDAMYWYRQDPGQGLRLIYYSQIVNDFQKGDIAEGYSVSREKKESFPLTVTSAQKNPTAFYLCASSIRGTQETQYFGPGTRLLVL.

The V and J genes are TRBV28 and TRBJ1-5; D is unclear. The CDR3 contains 14 residues. Germline assignment: CDR1 MDHEN and CDR2 SYDVKM. Trimming removed 6 bases at V and 7 bases at J, with 16 bases between. DNA of the CDR3: TGTGCCAGCAGGTGGCTTTTGGGTTTACAGCCCCAGCATTTT. Residues: CASRWLLGLQPQHF. Supplemented by reference TRBV28 and TRBJ1-5, the full variable domain reads DVKVTQSSRYLVKRTGEKVFLECVQDMDHENMFWYRQDPGLGLRLIYFSYDVKMKEKGDIPEGYSVSREKKERFSLILESASTNQTSMYLCASRWLLGLQPQHFGDGTRLSIL.

The chain joins TRBV18 to TRBJ2-1; D is possibly TRBD1 (6 bases). The germline V and J ends were trimmed by 2 bases and 8 bases, with 16 bases remaining between them. CDR1 is KGHSH, CDR2 LQKENI, per germline. The CDR3 sequence is 15 residues long. CDR3 sequence (DNA): TGTGCCAGCTCACCAAGCCGGGGACAAAACCATGAGCAGTTCTTC. The encoded protein is CASSPSRGQNHEQFF.

This chain connects TRBV7-8 to TRBJ2-7; 9 bases fit TRBD1. CDR1 is SGHVS and CDR2 is FQNEAQ in the germline V gene. The V segment lost 5 bases and the J segment 3 bases; nucleotides outside the gene matches: 8. This CDR3 is built from 15 residues. CDR3 in DNA: TGTGCCAGCAGCCCTTATCGGACAGGGGTCTACGAGCAGTACTTC. Residues: CASSPYRTGVYEQYF.

The sample holds a few counts of this clone. The rearrangement links TRBV2 to TRBJ1-2; D remains ambiguous. Germline V gene data show CDR1 as SNHLY and CDR2 as FYNNEI. Trimming took off 8 bases at V and 8 bases at J, with 15 bases between the two ends. This CDR3 is built from 12 residues. This CDR3 is CASSLREGGYTF. CDR3 bases: TGTGCCAGCTCTTTAAGGGAGGGCGGCTACACCTTC.

The chain couples TRBV3-1 (or the pseudogene TRBV3-2) to TRBJ2-3; TRBD2 aligns across 14 bases. The junction had 7 bases not matched to a gene; V was cut back by 4 bases and J by 7 bases. CDR3 length: 16 residues. Germline values: CDR1 LGHDT, CDR2 YNNKEL (reference sequence). The CDR3 is CASSPRTSGGSNTQYF. For the CDR3, the DNA is TGTGCCAGCAGCCCCCGGACTAGCGGGGGGTCGAATACGCAGTATTTT.

This clone was recorded a few times. The V call is TRBV4-3, the J call TRBJ2-7; D is undetermined. V lost 0 bases to trimming and J lost 6 bases, with 12 bases between them. Germline CDR1 reads LGHNA; CDR2 reads YSLEER. This CDR3 is built from 14 residues. In nucleotides, the CDR3 is TGCGCCAGCAGCCAAGAACTGGGCCAGACCGAGCAGTACTTC. It yields the protein CASSQELGQTEQYF.

This rearrangement joins TRBV7-3 to TRBJ2-1, with TRBD2 matching 8 bases. V was clipped by 0 bases and J by 9 bases; unmatched bases: 7. This CDR3 contains 15 residues. Germline CDR1 and CDR2: SGHTA and FQGTGA. The CDR3: CASSLTSGGAGEQFF. The CDR3 nucleotides read TGTGCCAGCAGCTTAACCAGCGGGGGAGCGGGTGAGCAGTTCTTC.

Concerning this clone: The junction and the germline gene differ at one end; a read error may be behind it. The chain uses TRBV7-7 and TRBJ2-7, with D possibly being TRBD1 (6 bases). This CDR3 is 11 amino acids long. The germline V gene has CDR1 SSHAT and CDR2 FNYEAQ (reference sequence). As DNA, the CDR3 is TGTGCTAGCAAGGGTAACGGACAGCTACACTTC. Residues: CASKGNGQLHF.

The rearrangement links TRBV6-5 to TRBJ1-4; possible D gene TRBD1, 5 bases. The germline V gene has CDR1 MNHEY and CDR2 SVGAGI. The V and J ends lost 6 bases and 7 bases respectively, with 18 bases between them. This CDR3 is 15 amino acids long. CDR3 nucleotides: TGTGCCAGCAGCTACGGGGCCACCCGTGGTGAAAAACTGTTTTTT. Encoded protein: CASSYGATRGEKLFF.

V and J are TRBV15 and TRBJ2-5; 8 positions match TRBD2. The length of the CDR3 is 16 residues. Trimming at V came to 3 bases and at J to 5 bases, leaving 11 bases not matched to a gene. Germline loops: CDR1 LNHNV, CDR2 YYDKDF (reference sequence). CDR3 nucleotide sequence: TGTGCCACCAGCAGGGCCGGGACTAGTCGGTGGGAGACCCAGTACTTC. It is translated as CATSRAGTSRWETQYF.

The J gene is TRBJ1-1, the V gene TRBV3-1 (or the pseudogene TRBV3-2), with D unclear. There are 15 residues in the CDR3. CDR1 is LGHDT and CDR2 is YNNKEL in the germline V gene (reference sequence). V shed 4 bases and J shed 4 bases, with 16 bases lying between them. Here the CDR3 DNA reads TGTGCCAGCAGCCGATCTGTCGCTTCGGGCACTGAAGCTTTCTTT. This translates into CASSRSVASGTEAFF.

V gene TRBV28 combines with J gene TRBJ1-5, with 7 bases that match TRBD1. V was clipped by 3 bases and J by 4 bases; unmatched bases: 6. The CDR3 covers 15 residues. Germline-derived CDR1 and CDR2 are MDHEN and SYDVKM. Here the CDR3 DNA reads TGTGCCAGCAGTTTGCTGCAGGGGGGGAATCAGCCCCAGCATTTT. This encodes CASSLLQGGNQPQHF.

This rearrangement joins TRBV6-5 to TRBJ2-1; D may be TRBD1 or TRBD2 (6 bases each). Trimming removed 6 bases from V and 14 bases from J, with 20 bases in between. The CDR3 length is 13 residues. Germline assignment: CDR1 MNHEY and CDR2 SVGAGI. For the CDR3, the DNA is TGTGCCAGCAGGTCCCCCTGGGGGGCTAAGGAGTTCTTC. As protein: CASRSPWGAKEFF.

Only a few counts were recorded for this clone. The chain carries TRBV5-5 and TRBJ1-1; unclear D gene. Trimming cost V 0 bases and J 4 bases, with 7 bases left between them. The V gene's germline CDR1 is SGHKS and CDR2 YYEKEE (reference sequence). The CDR3 consists of 13 residues. The CDR3 DNA is TGTGCCAGCAGCTTGGAGCGTTTCACTGAAGCTTTCTTT. Amino acid sequence: CASSLERFTEAFF.

The rearrangement uses TRBV11-2 and TRBJ1-5, with D possibly TRBD1 on 6 matching bases. CDR3 length equals 17 residues. CDR1 SGHAT and CDR2 FQNNGV come from the germline V gene. Trimming stripped 1 base from V and 7 bases from J, with 20 bases between. CDR3 amino acids: CASSLGPPGGMGQPQHF. For the CDR3, the DNA is TGTGCCAGCAGCTTAGGCCCTCCCGGGGGCATGGGGCAGCCCCAGCATTTT.

The chain couples TRBV30 to TRBJ2-3, with TRBD2 matching over 15 bases. Germline trimming cut 8 bases from V and 5 bases from J; bases unmatched to any gene: 14. The CDR3 is 17 amino acids. CDR1 and CDR2 (germline): GTSNPN, SVGIG (reference sequence). For the CDR3, the DNA is TGTGCCCTCACTTGGACTAGCGGGGGGGCCTTTGGAGATACGCAGTATTTT. Amino acids: CALTWTSGGAFGDTQYF.

The chain combines TRBV7-2 with TRBJ1-1; D is ambiguous. The germline V and J ends were trimmed by 1 base and 2 bases, with 8 bases remaining between them. The CDR3 extends over 14 amino acids. From germline, CDR1 is SGHTA and CDR2 FQGNSA. CDR3: CASSLGVSNTEAFF. CDR3 DNA: TGTGCCAGCAGCTTAGGGGTGTCCAACACTGAAGCTTTCTTT.

The V call is TRBV19, the J call TRBJ1-1; D unclear. Trimming pared 7 bases from V and 1 base from J, leaving 13 bases between. The CDR3 totals 14 residues. The germline V gene encodes CDR1 LNHDA and CDR2 SQIVND (reference sequence). CDR3 loop: CASTSLVRNTEAFF. In DNA form, the CDR3 reads TGTGCCAGTACTTCCCTTGTCCGGAACACTGAAGCTTTCTTT.

V and J are TRBV4-3 and TRBJ1-5; D remains ambiguous. Per the germline V gene, CDR1 is LGHNA and CDR2 is YSLEER. The V gene lost 0 bases and the J gene lost 0 bases, with 6 bases spanning the gap. CDR3 length equals 15 residues. CDR3 residues: CASSQDTSSNQPQHF. The CDR3 nucleotides read TGCGCCAGCAGCCAAGATACAAGTAGCAATCAGCCCCAGCATTTT.

This chain uses TRBV9 with TRBJ2-1; D is possibly TRBD2 (5 bases). V lost 3 bases to trimming and J lost 9 bases, with 16 bases between them. The CDR3 covers 14 residues. The germline CDR1 and CDR2 sequences are SGDLS and YYNGEE. CDR3 residues: CASSGAEVPLEQFF. CDR3 sequence (DNA): TGTGCCAGCAGCGGAGCGGAAGTCCCCCTTGAGCAGTTCTTC. Supplemented by reference TRBV9 and TRBJ2-1, the full variable domain reads DSGVTQTPKHLITATGQRVTLRCSPRSGDLSVYWYQQSLDQGLQFLIQYYNGEERAKGNILERFSAQQFPDLHSELNLSSLELGDSALYFCASSGAEVPLEQFFGPGTRLTVL.

V and J are TRBV24-1 and TRBJ2-3, with a weak D call TRBD1 (5 bases). The CDR3 consists of 14 residues. The germline V gene encodes CDR1 KGHDR and CDR2 SFDVKD. V lost 8 bases to trimming and J lost 0 bases, with 11 bases between them. The CDR3 DNA follows: TGTGCCACCAAAGACAGCTCTAGCACAGATACGCAGTATTTT. Its protein is CATKDSSSTDTQYF.

CDR3 sequence reads: CASSLRQVGYEQYF. CDR3 coding DNA: TGTGCCAGCAGCTTACGGCAGGTCGGCTACGAGCAGTACTTC. The rearrangement joins TRBV7-2 to TRBJ2-7; D not certain. The V and J ends lost 2 bases and 3 bases respectively, with 11 bases between them. The CDR3 consists of 14 residues. From germline, CDR1 is SGHTA and CDR2 FQGNSA.

The chain has TRBV24-1 and TRBJ1-2; 7 bases fit TRBD1. The junction had 5 bases not matched to a gene; V was cut back by 4 bases and J by 4 bases. The germline gives CDR1 KGHDR, CDR2 SFDVKD. This CDR3 has 14 residues. DNA for the CDR3: TGTGCCACCAGTGAGGGCAGGGGGACCTATGGCTACACCTTC. Its protein is CATSEGRGTYGYTF.

J is TRBJ1-4 and V is TRBV6-5; D ambiguous. Germline-derived CDR1 and CDR2 are MNHEY and SVGAGI. The V end was cut by 0 bases, the J end by 3 bases, with 11 bases between. There are 16 residues in the CDR3. The CDR3 DNA is TGTGCCAGCAGTTACTCCGTTCAGGCTCCTAATGAAAAACTGTTTTTT. It is translated as CASSYSVQAPNEKLFF.